These 16 T cell receptor beta chains were all obtained from the same sample, sequenced in a study of post-analysis software for immune sequencing data (dated by TCRdb to between 2015 and 2016). Findings and caveats that apply to the study as a whole: Patients showed significantly higher frequencies than controls for about 5 TRBV segments, among them TRBV5-6, TRBV5-1 and TRBV20-1.

Library creation used PCR. Sequencing instrument: Illumina HiSeq 2500. To reduce PCR and sequencing biases, unique molecular identifiers were built into the TCR beta cDNA libraries. TCRdb passed the public sequencing reads through fastp at Q25 and MiXCR, retaining productive beta sequences. Each entry is one CDR3 protein sequence, shown with its most common DNA and genes. The sample data list roughly 670,000 distinct CDR3 sequences, and approximately 60% of these were observed just once. The top ten clonotypes cover about 11% of the sample. For these receptors, no antigen is known. The sample consisted of blood. The receptors stem from a girl aged 2 to 10 with multiple sclerosis.

Details on this clonotype: Germline and junction disagree at one end, which may indicate a read error. J is TRBJ2-3 and V is TRBV24-1; TRBD2 might be the D (6 bases). This CDR3 is 14 amino acids long. Germline V gene lookup returns CDR1 KGHDR and CDR2 SFDVKD. The CDR3 nucleotides are TGTGCCACCGGATTTGGGGGGTCCACAGATACTCAGTATTTT. It yields the protein CATGFGGSTDTQYF.

The chain employs TRBV6-6 and TRBJ2-7, with 7 bases identical to TRBD2. The DNA end favors TRBJ2-5, so the J call may be wrong. This CDR3 spans 15 amino acids. Germline CDR1 reads MNHNY; CDR2 reads SVGAGI (reference sequence). As DNA, the CDR3 is TGTGCCAGCAGTTACTCGGCAGGGAGGGTTGAGACCCAGTACTTC. Its protein product is CASSYSAGRVETQYF.

There are a few counts of this clonotype. The genes are TRBV10-3 and TRBJ2-3; 16 bases agree with TRBD2. Germline V gene data show CDR1 as ENHRY and CDR2 as SYGVKD. The CDR3 runs to 18 residues. The J segment lost 4 bases and the V segment lost 10 bases, leaving 14 bases of the junction unmatched. CDR3 loop: CATSGQGTSGRAADTQYF. CDR3 DNA: TGTGCCACCTCAGGACAGGGGACTAGCGGGAGGGCAGCAGATACGCAGTATTTT.

The table lists this clonotype with a few counts. The V call is TRBV24-1, the J call TRBJ2-1; 8 positions agree with TRBD1. Unmatched junction bases numbered 3, after V lost 7 bases and J lost 5 bases. Germline CDR1 and CDR2: KGHDR and SFDVKD. CDR3 length: 13 residues. For the CDR3, the DNA is TGTGCCACCAGGGGACAGGACAACAATGAGCAGTTCTTC. Translation: CATRGQDNNEQFF.

V and J are TRBV28 and TRBJ2-5; TRBD1 aligns across 7 bases. The DNA end lines up better with TRBJ2-7; the J call may be wrong. Germline CDR1 reads MDHEN; CDR2 reads SYDVKM. This CDR3 comprises 13 residues. In DNA, the CDR3 is TGTGCCAGCACCCCGAGGGGGCTTTACGAGCAGTACTTC. It specifies CASTPRGLYEQYF.

The chain recombines TRBV7-2 with TRBJ2-3; 12 bases are a match to TRBD2. CDR3 length: 17 residues. Losses at the gene ends were 4 bases for V and 2 bases for J; bases not matched to a gene: 7. The V gene's germline CDR1 is SGHTA and CDR2 FQGNSA. Here the CDR3 DNA reads TGTGCCAGCAGCTCTAGCGGGGGGGCTAAGTACACAGATACGCAGTATTTT. This gives the protein CASSSSGGAKYTDTQYF.

The chain combines TRBV12-3 or TRBV12-4 with TRBJ1-2, with D tentatively TRBD1 (6 bases). Between the trimmed V and J ends, which lost 6 bases and 4 bases, there was a span of 12 bases. The CDR3 extends over 13 amino acids. The CDR3 is CASRPDSVYGYTF. The CDR3 nucleotides are TGTGCCAGCAGACCGGACAGCGTCTATGGCTACACCTTC.

The chain combines TRBV5-1 with TRBJ2-5; D is possibly TRBD1 (6 bases). Looked up from germline, CDR1 is SGHRS and CDR2 is YFSETQ. V lost 4 bases to trimming and J lost 5 bases, with 12 bases between them. CDR3 length equals 13 residues. In DNA, the CDR3 is TGCGCCAGCAGCAGGACAGTGGGGGAGACCCAGTACTTC. It codes for CASSRTVGETQYF.

The chain links TRBV6-5 to TRBJ2-1; 9 bases fit TRBD2. Losses at the gene ends were 6 bases for V and 8 bases for J; bases not matched to a gene: 5. The V gene's germline CDR1 is MNHEY and CDR2 SVGAGI. The CDR3 is 13 amino acids. This CDR3 is CASRGLAIYEQFF. DNA of the CDR3: TGTGCCAGCAGGGGACTAGCCATTTATGAGCAGTTCTTC.

In this sample, this clonotype turned up a few times. This sequence joins TRBV3-1 and TRBJ2-1; maybe TRBD2 (6 bases). The length of the CDR3 is 16 residues. The ends were cut back, 4 bases at V and 6 bases at J, with 19 bases in the middle. Germline CDR1 LGHDT, CDR2 YNNKEL (reference sequence). The CDR3 nucleotides are TGTGCCAGCAGCCTCCGGGGTAGCGGACCGGGCAATGAGCAGTTCTTC. This codes for CASSLRGSGPGNEQFF.

The chain joins TRBV10-3 to TRBJ2-4; 9 positions agree with TRBD2. The germline CDR1 and CDR2 sequences are ENHRY and SYGVKD. J was trimmed by 1 base and V by 4 bases; bases with no gene match: 2. This CDR3 has 15 amino acids. CDR3 sequence (DNA): TGTGCCATCAGTGGCGGGGGGGTCGCCAAAAACATTCAGTACTTC. Translating gives CAISGGGVAKNIQYF.

The gene calls are TRBV7-6 and TRBJ2-3; TRBD2 aligns across 7 bases. The J segment lost 2 bases and the V segment lost 0 bases, leaving 5 bases of the junction unmatched. Germline CDR1 SGHVS, CDR2 FNYEAQ. CDR3 length equals 16 residues. CDR3 bases: TGTGCCAGCAGCTTAGCGCTAGCGGCCAACACAGATACGCAGTATTTT. Translated, it gives CASSLALAANTDTQYF. Filled out from reference TRBV7-6 and TRBJ2-3, the complete variable domain reads GAGVSQSPRYKVTKRGQDVALRCDPISGHVSLYWYRQALGQGPEFLTYFNYEAQQDKSGLPNDRFSAERPEGSISTLTIQRTEQRDSAMYRCASSLALAANTDTQYFGPGTRLTVL.

This chain joins TRBV6-5 and TRBJ1-4; D is perhaps TRBD1 (6 bases). This CDR3 comprises 15 residues. Trimming took 0 bases from V and 10 from J, leaving 15 bases between them. CDR1 is MNHEY, CDR2 SVGAGI, per germline. The CDR3 region is CASSYSWSGGGKLFF. CDR3 sequence (DNA): TGTGCCAGCAGTTACTCGTGGTCCGGGGGCGGAAAACTGTTTTTT.

This chain connects TRBV5-1 to TRBJ1-6, with a possible D match to TRBD1 (5 bases). CDR3 length equals 13 residues. The V and J ends lost 4 bases and 9 bases respectively, with 11 bases between them. Germline CDR1 and CDR2: SGHRS and YFSETQ. CDR3 loop: CASSPTDSSPLHF. The CDR3 DNA reads as TGCGCCAGCAGCCCGACCGACAGTTCACCCCTCCACTTT.

Comment on this clonotype: An end of the junction differs from the germline gene, which may be a read error. V gene TRBV3-1 combines with J gene TRBJ2-7; D is uncertain. The CDR3 consists of 11 residues. Germline lookup yields CDR1 LGHDT and CDR2 YNNKEL (reference sequence). CDR3 amino acids: CASSGSCEQYF. CDR3 coding DNA: TGTGCCAGCAGTGGGTCCTGCGAGCAGTACTTC.

This clonotype was counted once. CDR3 amino acids: CSARMPGLAGGQFF. The DNA of the CDR3 is TGCAGTGCTAGGATGCCGGGACTAGCGGGGGGGCAGTTCTTC. This chain links TRBV20-1 with TRBJ2-1; 15 positions agree with TRBD2. Germline CDR1 and CDR2: DFQATT and SNEGSKA (reference sequence). After removal of 3 bases from V and 12 bases from J, the junction contained 6 bases not matched to a gene. The CDR3 is 14 residues long.